These 11 T cell receptor beta chains came from one sample sequenced in a study of CD8+ T cells in alopecia areata. Noted treatment: oral pan-JAK inhibitor, 5-10 mg twice daily. Extracted RNA was reverse transcribed into cDNA, the sequencing template. This table comes from immunoSEQ multiplex PCR, and its TCRdb copy is limited to in-frame clones, with some not included. The data contain fewer than 250,000 clones, 60% of them singletons. Material: CD4+ T cells sorted from blood, obtained at week 24, from a patient treated with tofacitinib. The source is a human donor with alopecia areata.

A single count supports this clone. The chain is built from TRBV7-2 and TRBJ2-4, with D unresolved. Deletions cut 4 bases from V and 12 bases from J, with 16 bases between. The germline V gene encodes CDR1 SGHTA and CDR2 FQGNSA. CDR3 length: 13 residues. The CDR3 DNA follows: TGTGCCAGCAGCTCCAACCCTGGCCAATCTCAGTACTTC. As protein: CASSSNPGQSQYF.

This chain links TRBV7-2 with TRBJ2-1; D may be TRBD2 (5 bases). Germline CDR1 is SGHTA and CDR2 is FQGNSA. V lost 2 bases, J lost 3 bases, and 11 bases lay in between. CDR3 length: 15 amino acids. Here the CDR3 DNA reads TGTGCCAGCAGCTTATCAGGAGGAATCTACAATGAGCAGTTCTTC. Translation gives CASSLSGGIYNEQFF.

The chain has TRBV30 and TRBJ2-2, with a tentative D call TRBD2 (5 bases). Trimming removed 3 bases at V and 6 bases at J, with 17 bases between. CDR3 length equals 15 residues. The germline V gene encodes CDR1 GTSNPN and CDR2 SVGIG (reference sequence). The CDR3 region has the DNA TGTGCCTGGAGCCCCAGCGGCCCCATGCCCGGGGAGCTGTTTTTT. This encodes CAWSPSGPMPGELFF.

This clone showed up just a few times. This rearrangement joins TRBV5-4 to TRBJ2-3; no reliable D call. V was cut by 1 base and J by 1 base, with 10 bases left in between. The CDR3 runs to 15 residues. Germline-derived CDR1 and CDR2 are SGHNT and YYREEE (reference sequence). The CDR3 reads CASSLRVTRTDTQYF. The CDR3 region has the DNA TGTGCCAGCAGCTTGCGGGTCACACGCACAGATACGCAGTATTTT.

This chain uses TRBV30 with TRBJ1-3; the D gene is possibly TRBD1 (6 bases). The CDR3 runs to 12 residues. Trimming took 6 bases from V and 1 from J, leaving 7 bases between them. The germline gives CDR1 GTSNPN, CDR2 SVGIG (reference sequence). DNA for the CDR3: TGTGCCTGTGGACAGTCTGGAAACACCATATATTTT. It specifies CACGQSGNTIYF.

This clone was found a few times. V is TRBV30 and J is TRBJ1-1, with unresolved D. CDR3 size: 12 residues. Looked up from germline, CDR1 is GTSNPN and CDR2 is SVGIG (reference sequence). V shed 1 base and J shed 1 base, with 4 bases lying between them. The CDR3 region has the DNA TGTGCCTGGAGTGCCGCGAACACTGAAGCTTTCTTT. This sequence encodes CAWSAANTEAFF.

In its sample, this clone was seen once. This sequence joins TRBV9 and TRBJ2-2, with D possibly matching TRBD1 (6 bases). With 5 bases removed from V and 1 base from J, the gap between germline ends came to 9 bases. The V gene's germline CDR1 is SGDLS and CDR2 YYNGEE. The length of the CDR3 is 14 residues. The CDR3 reads CASRGQLNTGELFF. CDR3 nucleotides: TGTGCCAGCAGGGGACAACTGAACACCGGGGAGCTGTTTTTT.

V is TRBV30 and J is TRBJ1-1, with D unclear. The V gene lost 0 bases and the J gene lost 4 bases, with 9 bases spanning the gap. Germline V CDR1 and CDR2: GTSNPN, SVGIG (reference sequence). There are 13 residues in the CDR3. CDR3: CAWSVPPATEAFF. The CDR3 coding sequence is TGTGCCTGGAGTGTACCCCCCGCCACTGAAGCTTTCTTT.

The chain is built from TRBV27 and TRBJ1-2, with TRBD1 as a possible D gene (5 bases). Trimming took off 6 bases at V and 3 bases at J, with 11 bases between the two ends. Germline V gives CDR1 MNHEY, CDR2 SMNVEV (reference sequence). The CDR3 loop spans 13 amino acids. CDR3 coding DNA: TGTGCCAGCAGCCGACAGCCTTACTATGGCTACACCTTC. Its protein is CASSRQPYYGYTF.

Only a few counts were recorded for this clone. The chain links TRBV2 to TRBJ2-5; 10 bases map to TRBD1. The ends lost 8 bases at V and 1 base at J; junction bases unmatched: 4. This CDR3 spans 14 amino acids. The V gene's germline CDR1 is SNHLY and CDR2 FYNNEI. CDR3 sequence (DNA): TGTGCCAGCCGACAGGGGGCTGTCCAAGAGACCCAGTACTTC. This encodes CASRQGAVQETQYF. Full variable domain (rest looked up from reference TRBV2 and TRBJ2-5): EPEVTQTPSHQVTQMGQEVILRCVPISNHLYFYWYRQILGQKVEFLVSFYNNEISEKSEIFDDQFSVERPDGSNFTLKIRSTKLEDSAMYFCASRQGAVQETQYFGPGTRLLVL.

A few counts support this clone. V is TRBV19 and J is TRBJ1-2; no firm D call. CDR3 length: 13 amino acids. Germline loops: CDR1 LNHDA, CDR2 SQIVND (reference sequence). Trimming took off 6 bases at V and 2 bases at J, with 10 bases between the two ends. The CDR3 loop is CASSWTGNYGYTF. The CDR3 DNA is TGTGCCAGTAGCTGGACGGGAAACTATGGCTACACCTTC.